This TCR beta chain was captured by sequencing in a study of blood T cell repertoires in COVID-19. As for the study in general: Italy, Spain and the United States were the sources of the convalescent and acute COVID-19 samples. Sample material is recorded as cDNA or gDNA derived from T cells, B-cell-depleted T cells, or PBMCs.

With 3 bases removed from V and 2 bases from J, the gap between germline ends came to 5 bases. The CDR3 consists of 13 residues. Germline V gene data show CDR1 as SGHNT and CDR2 as YENEEA. Methods used by the authors: Estimated nucleated cell counts came from reference gene primer amplification. Sequenced by immunoSEQ multiplex PCR; TCRdb stores in-frame clones only, minus some. V and J calls and clone size are copied from that table; D and trimming were computed from the DNA. The repertoire has about 120,000 clones, 75% to 90% of them found once; the top ten carry roughly 30%. The gene calls are TRBV11-3 and TRBJ1-3; no definite D call. The TCR was taken from a woman in her 70s with acute or convalescent COVID-19. The material sequenced was peripheral blood. The CDR3 bases are TGTGCCAGCAGCTTCGAGGCTGGAAACACCATATATTTT. It specifies CASSFEAGNTIYF. Together with reference TRBV11-3 and TRBJ1-3, the CDR3 gives the full variable domain: EAGVVQSPRYKIIEKKQPVAFWCNPISGHNTLYWYLQNLGQGPELLIRYENEEAVDDSQLPKDRFSAERLKGVDSTLKIQPAELGDSAVYLCASSFEAGNTIYFGEGSWLTVV.